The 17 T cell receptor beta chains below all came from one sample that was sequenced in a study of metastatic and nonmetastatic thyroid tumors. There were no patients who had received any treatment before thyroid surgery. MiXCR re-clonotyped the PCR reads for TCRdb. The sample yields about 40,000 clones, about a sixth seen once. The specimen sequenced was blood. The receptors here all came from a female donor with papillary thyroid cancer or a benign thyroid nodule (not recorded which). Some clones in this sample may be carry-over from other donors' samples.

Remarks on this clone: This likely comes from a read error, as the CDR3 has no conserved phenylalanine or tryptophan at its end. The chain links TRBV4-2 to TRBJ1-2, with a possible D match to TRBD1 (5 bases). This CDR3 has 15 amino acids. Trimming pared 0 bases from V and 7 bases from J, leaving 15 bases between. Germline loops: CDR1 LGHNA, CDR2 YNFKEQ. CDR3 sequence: CASSQDTGGAFGYTL. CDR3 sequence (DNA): TGTGCCAGCAGCCAAGATACGGGGGGTGCGTTTGGCTACACCCTC.

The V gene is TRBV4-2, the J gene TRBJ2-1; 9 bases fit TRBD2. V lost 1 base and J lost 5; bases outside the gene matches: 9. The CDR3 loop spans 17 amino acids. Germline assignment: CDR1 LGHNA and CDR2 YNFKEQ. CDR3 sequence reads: CASSQGEGLAYDNEQFF. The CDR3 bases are TGTGCCAGCAGCCAAGGCGAAGGACTAGCGTATGACAATGAGCAGTTCTTC.

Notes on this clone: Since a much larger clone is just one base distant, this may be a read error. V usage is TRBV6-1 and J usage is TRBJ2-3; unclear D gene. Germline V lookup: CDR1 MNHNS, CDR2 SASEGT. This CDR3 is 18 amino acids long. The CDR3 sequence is CACSPTPPWGASTDTQYF. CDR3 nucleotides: TGTGCCTGCAGCCCAACACCCCCTTGGGGTGCTAGCACAGATACGCAGTATTTT.

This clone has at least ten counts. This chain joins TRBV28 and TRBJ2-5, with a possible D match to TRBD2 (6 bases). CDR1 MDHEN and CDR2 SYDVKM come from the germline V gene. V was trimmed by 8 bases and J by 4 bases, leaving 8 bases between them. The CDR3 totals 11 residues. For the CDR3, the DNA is TGTGCCAGCCGGGGAGGAGAGACCCAGTACTTC. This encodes CASRGGETQYF.

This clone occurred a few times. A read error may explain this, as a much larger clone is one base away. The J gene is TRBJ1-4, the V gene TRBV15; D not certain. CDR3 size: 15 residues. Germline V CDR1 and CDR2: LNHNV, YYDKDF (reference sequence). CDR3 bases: TGTGACACCAGCAGAGACCGCGAAGGGATTGAAAAACTGTTTTTT. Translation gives CDTSRDREGIEKLFF.

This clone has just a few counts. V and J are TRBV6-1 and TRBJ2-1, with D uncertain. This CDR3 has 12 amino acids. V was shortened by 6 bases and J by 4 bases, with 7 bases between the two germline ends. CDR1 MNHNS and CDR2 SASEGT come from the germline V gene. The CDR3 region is CASRVPYNEQFF. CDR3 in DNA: TGTGCCAGCAGAGTTCCATACAATGAGCAGTTCTTC.

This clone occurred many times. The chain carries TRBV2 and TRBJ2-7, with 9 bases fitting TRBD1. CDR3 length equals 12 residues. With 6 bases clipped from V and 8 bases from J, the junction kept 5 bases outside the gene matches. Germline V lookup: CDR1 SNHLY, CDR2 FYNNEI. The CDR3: CASREQGAKQYF. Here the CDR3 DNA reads TGTGCCAGCAGAGAACAGGGGGCCAAGCAGTACTTC. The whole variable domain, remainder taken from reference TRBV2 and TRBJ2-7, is EPEVTQTPSHQVTQMGQEVILRCVPISNHLYFYWYRQILGQKVEFLVSFYNNEISEKSEIFDDQFSVERPDGSNFTLKIRSTKLEDSAMYFCASREQGAKQYFGPGTRLTVT.

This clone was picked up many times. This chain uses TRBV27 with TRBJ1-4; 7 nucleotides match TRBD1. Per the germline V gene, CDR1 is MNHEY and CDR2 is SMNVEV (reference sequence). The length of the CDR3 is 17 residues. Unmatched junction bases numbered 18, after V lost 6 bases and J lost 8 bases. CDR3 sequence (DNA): TGTGCCAGCAGCCGGGGGACAGATGGTCCGGCCAGGGAAAAACTGTTTTTT. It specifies CASSRGTDGPAREKLFF. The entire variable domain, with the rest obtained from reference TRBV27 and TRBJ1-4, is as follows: EAQVTQNPRYLITVTGKKLTVTCSQNMNHEYMSWYRQDPGLGLRQIYYSMNVEVTDKGDVPEGYKVSRKEKRNFPLILESPSPNQTSLYFCASSRGTDGPAREKLFFGSGTQLSVL.

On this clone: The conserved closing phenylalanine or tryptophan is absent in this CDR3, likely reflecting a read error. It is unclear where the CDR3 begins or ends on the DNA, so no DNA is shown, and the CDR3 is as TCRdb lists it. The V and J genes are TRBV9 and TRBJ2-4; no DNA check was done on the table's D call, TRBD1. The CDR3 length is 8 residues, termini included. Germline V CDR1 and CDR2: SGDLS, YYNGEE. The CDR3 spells CASSAGLV.

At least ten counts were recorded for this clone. The CDR3 sequence is CASSSGLVETQYF. In DNA form, the CDR3 reads TGTGCCAGCAGTTCGGGGTTGGTTGAGACCCAGTACTTC. The V call is TRBV28, the J call TRBJ2-5; possible D gene TRBD2, 5 bases. Trimming stripped 4 bases from V and 5 bases from J, with 11 bases between. The CDR3 has 13 residues. Per germline, CDR1 MDHEN and CDR2 SYDVKM.

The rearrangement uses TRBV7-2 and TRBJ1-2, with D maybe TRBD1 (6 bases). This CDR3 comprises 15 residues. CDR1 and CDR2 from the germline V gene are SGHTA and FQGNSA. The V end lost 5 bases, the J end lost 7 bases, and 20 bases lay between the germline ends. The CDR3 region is CASSPAEGGWSGYTF. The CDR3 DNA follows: TGTGCCAGCAGCCCAGCCGAGGGGGGCTGGAGTGGCTACACCTTC.

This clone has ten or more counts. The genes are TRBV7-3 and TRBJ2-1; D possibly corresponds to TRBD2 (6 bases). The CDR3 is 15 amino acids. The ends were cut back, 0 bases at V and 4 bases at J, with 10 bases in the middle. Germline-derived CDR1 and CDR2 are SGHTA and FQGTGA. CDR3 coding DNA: TGTGCCAGCAGCTTAACTAGCGGAACATACAATGAGCAGTTCTTC. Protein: CASSLTSGTYNEQFF. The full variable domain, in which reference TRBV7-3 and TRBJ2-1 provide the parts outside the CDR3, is GAGVSQTPSNKVTEKGKYVELRCDPISGHTALYWYRQSLGQGPEFLIYFQGTGAADDSGLPNDRFFAVRPEGSVSTLKIQRTERGDSAVYLCASSLTSGTYNEQFFGPGTRLTVL.

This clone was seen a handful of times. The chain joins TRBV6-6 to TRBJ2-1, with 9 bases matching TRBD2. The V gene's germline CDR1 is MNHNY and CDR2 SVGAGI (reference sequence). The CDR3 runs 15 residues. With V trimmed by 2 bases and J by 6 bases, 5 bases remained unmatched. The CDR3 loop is CASSYGSSGSNEQFF. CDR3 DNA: TGTGCCAGCAGTTACGGGAGTAGCGGGAGCAATGAGCAGTTCTTC.

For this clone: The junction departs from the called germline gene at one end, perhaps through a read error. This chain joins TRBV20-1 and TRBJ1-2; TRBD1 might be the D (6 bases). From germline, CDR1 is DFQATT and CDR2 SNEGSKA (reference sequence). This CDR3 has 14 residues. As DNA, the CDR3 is TGCAGTGCTAAACTACGACAGGAAGACTATGGCTGCACCTTC. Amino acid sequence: CSAKLRQEDYGCTF.

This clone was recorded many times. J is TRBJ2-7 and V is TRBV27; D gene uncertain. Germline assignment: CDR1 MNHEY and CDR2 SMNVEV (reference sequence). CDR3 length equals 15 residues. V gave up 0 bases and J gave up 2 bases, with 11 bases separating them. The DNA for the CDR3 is TGTGCCAGCAGTTTATCGAGGTACGGTCCCTACGAGCAGTACTTC. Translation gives CASSLSRYGPYEQYF.

DNA of the CDR3: TGCGCCAGCACAGGGACAGGGGCTAGCGGGAGGGGCTATAAGGACACCGGGGAGCTGTTTTTT. Protein product: CASTGTGASGRGYKDTGELFF. The chain recombines TRBV10-1 with TRBJ2-2; 12 bases line up with TRBD2. V lost 7 bases to trimming and J lost 3 bases; unmatched junction nucleotides: 21. The CDR3 length is 21 residues. Germline V gene sequence: CDR1 WNHNN, CDR2 SYGVQD (reference sequence).

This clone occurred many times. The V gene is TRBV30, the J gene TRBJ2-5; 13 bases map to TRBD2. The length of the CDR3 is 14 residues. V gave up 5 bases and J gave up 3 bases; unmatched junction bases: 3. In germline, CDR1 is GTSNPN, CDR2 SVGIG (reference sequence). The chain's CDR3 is CAWGLAGAEETQYF. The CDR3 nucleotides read TGTGCCTGGGGACTAGCGGGGGCCGAAGAGACCCAGTACTTC.